This T cell receptor (beta chain) was captured in a study of cytomegalovirus exposure and HLA in healthy donors. Study-wide points: While the bulk of TCR sequences proved rare, some public TCRs turned up in many donors.

Germline V gives CDR1 LGHNA, CDR2 YSLEER. J lost 0 bases, V lost 0 bases, and 10 bases had no gene match. The CDR3 contains 20 residues. The repertoire was sequenced with immunoSEQ multiplex PCR; TCRdb's copy has only in-frame clones and lacks some. This repertoire shows some 140,000 clones, less than 90% found once; its top ten account for around 22%. A remark on this clone: Its specificity is unknown.

The sequence derives from a young man in good health and CMV-seropositive. The chain joins TRBV4-3 to TRBJ2-1, with 11 bases identical to TRBD2. The sequencing input was PBMCs. For the CDR3, the DNA is TGCGCCAGCAGCCAAGAGGCAGGGCTAGCGGGGGGAAGCTCCTACAATGAGCAGTTCTTC. Protein product: CASSQEAGLAGGSSYNEQFF.